The clone carrying this T cell receptor (beta chain) was seen only once. This specimen comes from a study of T cell changes during pregnancy in multiple sclerosis. Only in-frame clones appear in the TCRdb table, and some are missing; sequencing was by immunoSEQ multiplex PCR. The sample lists approximately 120,000 clones, around 97% occurring once. The germline gives CDR1 SQVTM, CDR2 ANQGSEA. J lost 8 bases, V lost 5 bases, and 7 bases had no gene match. The CDR3 loop spans 12 amino acids. Sequencing was performed on peripheral blood, taken after pregnancy. V and J are TRBV29-1 and TRBJ2-3, with 7 bases that match TRBD1. This TCR came from a female donor with multiple sclerosis, enrolled in a pregnancy study. The CDR3 loop reads CSVPKGASTQYF. CDR3 sequence (DNA): TGCAGCGTTCCAAAGGGGGCTAGTACGCAGTATTTT.